This TCR beta chain was captured by sequencing in a study of beta chain features in type 1 diabetes listed by TCRdb under 2018. In the study overall: Mean age, gender distribution, total cell number and subset yield were not different between patients and healthy donors. A total of approximately 100 million sorted cells were examined across all samples, and the number of cells per subset was strongly correlated with RNA yield. In the study, TCRB repertoires of sorted circulating CD4+ T cell subsets from recently diagnosed type 1 diabetes patients were compared with those of matched healthy donors. Naive and central memory subsets were obtained from all 30 or so donors, but regulatory and stem cell-like memory subsets were isolated from only 8 patients and roughly eight healthy donors.

Each donor gave one peripheral blood draw, roughly 120 mL on average, collected into heparinised tubes. Using a panel that included CD45RO, CCR7, CD25, CD127, CD95 and CD27, naive, central memory, regulatory and stem cell-like memory CD4+ T cells were sorted on a BD FACSAria II. All sorted populations exceeded 95% purity. PBMCs were isolated immediately by Lymphoprep density gradient centrifugation and stained directly without culture. So that batch effects would be minimized, each experiment stained and sorted samples in pairs, pairing one healthy donor with one patient. This clone was seen a handful of times. The antigen this receptor binds is unknown. Per-base quality was not reported, and no clone a single base away is much larger than it. The entire isolated RNA was reverse transcribed using the High Capacity cDNA Reverse Transcription Kit, and thus expressed TCRB transcripts were sequenced. Naive, central memory and regulatory T cell samples underwent deep immunoSEQ sequencing, averaging about 3.57 million total reads per sample. Sorted cells were lysed in RLT buffer and RNA was extracted with DNase-treated RNeasy Micro or Mini kits, depending on cell number. Each cell subset was processed separately to prevent cross-contamination, with patient and healthy donor samples processed together. The immunoSEQ multiplex PCR was used to amplify TCRB sequences from cDNA, yielding 87-bp fragments that span the CDR3 region. Sequencing of the amplicons was done on the Illumina HiSeq platform. The authors processed their data as follows. PCR bias was corrected computationally using synthetic template baselines, and reads within Hamming distance 2 were collapsed, with unmergeable singletons discarded. Reads were aligned against IMGT so that V, D and J genes, CDR3 length and insertions or deletions at six rearrangement sites could be assigned. Within each subset, clonotype counts were normalized to sorted cell number, and only after that were true diversity and Gini coefficients computed with the tcR R package. The overlap coefficient, calculated on TCRB nucleotide sequences, was used to quantify repertoire sharing. TCRdb provides this immuneACCESS table in a form limited to in-frame rearrangements. Some clones are lacking; in checked studies, under half of them reflect an unresolved V gene, and why the rest are absent is not known. The DNA was the basis for D and trimming; V, J and clone size are from that table. For this sample the table gives just under 150,000 clones, of which 10% to 15% were detected only once. The top ten hold under 1.5% of the sample.

Results and caveats for the whole study, not just this receptor: In all four CD4+ subsets, TCRB CDR3 length was moderately but significantly shorter in type 1 diabetes patients. Fewer insertions and more nucleotide deletions at VDJ recombination sites were observed in patients with type 1 diabetes, implying thymic rearrangement abnormalities. Because cDNA rather than genomic DNA was sequenced, highly expressing activated cells could have been over-represented, although no difference in activation and CD3 levels was found between groups. Only small numbers of individuals were included in the HLA sub-analyses, which left unresolved whether HLA type had any influence on TCRB rearrangement. PCR might favor shorter templates, but patient and control samples were amplified and corrected together, so any skew would affect both groups equally. Naive, central memory and regulatory TCRB repertoires appeared to be more alike among patients than among healthy donors.

The germline V gene supplies CDR1 SGHDN and CDR2 FVKESK. The CDR3 goes from the cysteine to the phenylalanine over 14 residues. Left in the record is the CDR3 DNA by itself, 42 bases read in frame from the first base. V was cut back by 2 bases and J by 0 bases, leaving a gap of 5 bases between them. The V gene is TRBV14 and the J gene is TRBJ2-4; no D gene call is confident. The sample comprised central memory CD4+ T cells from blood. The clonotype was recovered from a young man with type 1 diabetes. The CDR3 reads CASSQRLAKNIQYF. The nucleotides are TGTGCCAGCAGCCAACGGCTAGCCAAAAACATTCAGTACTTC.